This TCR beta chain was captured in a study of T cells in narcolepsy. Overall study context: Donors had narcolepsy type 1 or type 2, or were healthy controls.

Comments on this clone: What it binds is unknown.

Clones were sequenced by immunoSEQ multiplex PCR, and TCRdb holds only the in-frame ones, with some missing. The table lists 25,000 to 35,000 clones, 80% to 90% of them singletons. V was cut by 2 bases and J by 5 bases, with 7 bases left in between. CDR1 MNHNS and CDR2 SASEGT come from the germline V gene. This CDR3 comprises 13 residues. Broader study findings: Comparing one patient's CSF and blood CD4+ clonotypes highlighted HCRT- and TRIB2-specific autoreactive clonotypes.

The source is a human donor in good health. The gene calls are TRBV6-1 and TRBJ1-5; D call uncertain. Sequencing was performed on memory (CD45RA-) CD4+ T cells from blood. CDR3: CASSEIWDQPQHF. The DNA for the CDR3 is TGTGCCAGCAGTGAAATCTGGGATCAGCCCCAGCATTTT.